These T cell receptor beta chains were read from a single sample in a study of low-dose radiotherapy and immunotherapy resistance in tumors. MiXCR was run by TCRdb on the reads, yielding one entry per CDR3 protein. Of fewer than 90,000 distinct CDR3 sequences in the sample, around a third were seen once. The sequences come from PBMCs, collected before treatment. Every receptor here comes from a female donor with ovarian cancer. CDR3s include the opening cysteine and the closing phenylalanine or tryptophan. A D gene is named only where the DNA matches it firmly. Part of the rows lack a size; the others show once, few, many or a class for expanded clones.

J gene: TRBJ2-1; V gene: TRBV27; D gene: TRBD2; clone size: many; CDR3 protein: CASRGLAEGEQFF; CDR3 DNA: TGTGCCAGCAGGGGACTAGCGGAGGGTGAGCAGTTCTTC
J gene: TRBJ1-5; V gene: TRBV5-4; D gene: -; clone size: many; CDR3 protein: CASSVSGGGPQHF; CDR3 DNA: TGTGCCAGCAGCGTATCGGGAGGCGGGCCCCAGCATTTT
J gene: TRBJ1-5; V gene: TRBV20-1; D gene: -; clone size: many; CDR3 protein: CSAADYESQHF; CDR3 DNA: TGCAGTGCTGCCGACTACGAGTCCCAGCATTTT
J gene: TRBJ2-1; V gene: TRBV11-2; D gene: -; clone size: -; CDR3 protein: CASSLEAGYSEQFF; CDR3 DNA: TGTGCCAGCAGCTTAGAAGCGGGTTACAGTGAGCAGTTCTTC
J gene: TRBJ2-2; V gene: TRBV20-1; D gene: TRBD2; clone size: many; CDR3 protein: CSARDGRGGPIHTGELFF; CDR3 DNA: TGCAGTGCTAGAGATGGGCGGGGGGGACCCATCCACACCGGGGAGCTGTTTTTT
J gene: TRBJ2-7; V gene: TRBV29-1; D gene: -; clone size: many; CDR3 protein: CSVAGTGVWEQYF; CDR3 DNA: TGCAGCGTTGCCGGGACGGGGGTTTGGGAGCAGTACTTC
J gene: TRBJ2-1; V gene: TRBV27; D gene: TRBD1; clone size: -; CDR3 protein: CASSAGTGSYNEQFF; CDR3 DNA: TGTGCCAGCAGTGCGGGGACAGGGTCCTACAATGAGCAGTTCTTC
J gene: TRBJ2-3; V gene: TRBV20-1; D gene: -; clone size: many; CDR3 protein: CSARRVGDTQYF; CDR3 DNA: TGCAGCGCCCGGAGAGTCGGAGATACGCAGTATTTT
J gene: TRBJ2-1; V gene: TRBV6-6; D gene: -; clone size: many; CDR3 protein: CASSYGGQYNEQFF; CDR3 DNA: TGTGCCAGCAGTTACGGTGGACAGTACAATGAGCAGTTCTTC
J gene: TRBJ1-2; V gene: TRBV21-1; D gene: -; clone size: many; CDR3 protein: CASSKNGGRIVLGYTF; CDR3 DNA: TGTGCCAGCAGCAAAAATGGGGGACGGATCGTCCTAGGCTACACCTTC
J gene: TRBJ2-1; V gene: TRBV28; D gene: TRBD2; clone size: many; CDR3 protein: CASSLYISGGAINEQFF; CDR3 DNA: TGTGCCAGCAGTTTGTATATTAGCGGGGGGGCTATCAATGAGCAGTTCTTC
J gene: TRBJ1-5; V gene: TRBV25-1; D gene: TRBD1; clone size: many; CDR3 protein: CASSESGTVNQPQHF; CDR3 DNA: TGTGCCAGCAGTGAATCCGGGACAGTCAATCAGCCCCAGCATTTT
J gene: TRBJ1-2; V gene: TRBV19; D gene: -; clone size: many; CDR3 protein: CASKTVGSDYGYTF; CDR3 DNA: TGTGCCAGTAAGACAGTCGGGTCGGACTATGGCTACACCTTC
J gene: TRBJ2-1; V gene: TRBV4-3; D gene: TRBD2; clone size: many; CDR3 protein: CASLTFSGTRDMNEQFF; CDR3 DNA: TGCGCCAGCCTCACATTTTCCGGGACTAGGGATATGAATGAGCAGTTCTTC
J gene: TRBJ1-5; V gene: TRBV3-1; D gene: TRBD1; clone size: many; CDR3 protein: CASSHYNRGPQPQHF; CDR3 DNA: TGTGCCAGCAGCCACTATAACAGGGGACCTCAGCCCCAGCATTTT
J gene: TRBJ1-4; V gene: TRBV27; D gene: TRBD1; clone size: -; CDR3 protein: CASSSWTGGGEKLFF; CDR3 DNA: TGTGCCAGCAGTTCCTGGACAGGGGGCGGAGAAAAACTGTTTTTT
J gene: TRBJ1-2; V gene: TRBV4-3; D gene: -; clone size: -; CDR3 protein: CASSQDGANYGYTF; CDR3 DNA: TGCGCCAGCAGCCAAGATGGCGCTAACTATGGCTACACCTTC
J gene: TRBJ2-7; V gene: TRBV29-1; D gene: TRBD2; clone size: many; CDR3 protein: CSVKDAAGVEQYF; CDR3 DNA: TGCAGCGTCAAGGACGCGGCGGGGGTCGAGCAGTACTTC
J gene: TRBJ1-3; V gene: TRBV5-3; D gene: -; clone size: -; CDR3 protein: CASSFDSGNAIYF; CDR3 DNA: TGTGCTAGCAGCTTTGACTCTGGAAACGCCATATATTTT
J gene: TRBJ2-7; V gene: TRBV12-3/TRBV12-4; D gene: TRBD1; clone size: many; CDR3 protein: CASRTGGFDYEQYF; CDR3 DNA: TGTGCCAGCAGGACAGGGGGTTTCGACTACGAGCAGTACTTC
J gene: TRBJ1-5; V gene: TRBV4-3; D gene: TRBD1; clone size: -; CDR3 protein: CASSQETGRGPQHF; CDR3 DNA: TGCGCCAGCAGCCAAGAGACAGGGCGCGGGCCCCAGCATTTT
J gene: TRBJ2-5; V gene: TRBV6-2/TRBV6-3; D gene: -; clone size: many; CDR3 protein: CATHRSGRATQYF; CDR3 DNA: TGTGCCACCCACCGCTCGGGGAGAGCGACCCAGTACTTC
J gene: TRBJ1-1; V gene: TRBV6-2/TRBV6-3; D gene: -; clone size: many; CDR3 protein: CASTKNEGSRAFF; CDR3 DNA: TGTGCCAGCACTAAGAACGAGGGGTCTAGGGCTTTCTTT
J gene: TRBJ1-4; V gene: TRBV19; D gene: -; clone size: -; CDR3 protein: CATKRRQSNEKLFF; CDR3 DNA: TGTGCCACCAAAAGGCGTCAGTCGAATGAAAAACTGTTTTTT
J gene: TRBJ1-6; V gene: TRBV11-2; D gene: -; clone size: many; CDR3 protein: CASRKTAGRESPLHF; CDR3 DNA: TGTGCCAGCAGGAAAACGGCCGGGCGGGAATCACCCCTCCACTTT
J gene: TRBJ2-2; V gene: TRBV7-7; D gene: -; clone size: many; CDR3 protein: CASSPGFGTGELFF; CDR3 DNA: TGTGCTAGCAGCCCCGGGTTTGGGACCGGGGAGCTGTTTTTT
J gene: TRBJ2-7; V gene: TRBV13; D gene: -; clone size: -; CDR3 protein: CASEAGTAVEQYF; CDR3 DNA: TGTGCCAGCGAGGCCGGGACGGCGGTGGAGCAGTACTTC
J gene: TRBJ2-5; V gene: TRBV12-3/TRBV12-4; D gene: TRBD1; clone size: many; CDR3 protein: CASSLRTGGETQYF; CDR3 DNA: TGTGCCAGCAGCCTCCGGACAGGGGGCGAGACCCAGTACTTC
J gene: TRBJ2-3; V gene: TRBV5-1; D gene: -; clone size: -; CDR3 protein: CASSLSPGPDTQYF; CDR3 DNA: TGCGCCAGCAGCTTGAGCCCGGGACCAGATACGCAGTATTTT
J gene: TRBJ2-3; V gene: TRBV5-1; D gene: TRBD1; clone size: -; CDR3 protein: CASSTGTGVLTDTQYF; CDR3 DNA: TGCGCCAGCAGCACCGGGACAGGGGTCCTCACAGATACGCAGTATTTT
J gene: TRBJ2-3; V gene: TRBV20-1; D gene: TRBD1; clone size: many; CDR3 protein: CSATPRTGAADTQYF; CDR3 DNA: TGCAGTGCTACCCCGCGGACAGGCGCGGCAGATACGCAGTATTTT
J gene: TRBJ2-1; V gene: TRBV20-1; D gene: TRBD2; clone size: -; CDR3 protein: CSAQLAGRYNEQFF; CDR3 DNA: TGCAGTGCCCAACTAGCGGGACGGTACAATGAGCAGTTCTTC
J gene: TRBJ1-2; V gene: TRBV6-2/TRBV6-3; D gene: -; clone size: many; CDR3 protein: CATQGDINYGYTF; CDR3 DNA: TGTGCCACCCAGGGCGACATTAACTATGGCTACACCTTC
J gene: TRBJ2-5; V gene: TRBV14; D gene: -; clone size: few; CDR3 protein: CASSQEVGAGETQYF; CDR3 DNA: TGTGCCAGCAGCCAAGAAGTGGGGGCTGGGGAGACCCAGTACTTC
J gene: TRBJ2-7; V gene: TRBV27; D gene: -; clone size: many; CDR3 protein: CASSLSYRVYEQYF; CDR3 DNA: TGTGCCAGCAGTTTAAGCTACAGGGTCTACGAGCAGTACTTC
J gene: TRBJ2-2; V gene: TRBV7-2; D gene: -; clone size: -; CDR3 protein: CASSVGLLANTGELFF; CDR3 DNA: TGTGCCAGCAGCGTTGGACTTCTAGCGAACACCGGGGAGCTGTTTTTT
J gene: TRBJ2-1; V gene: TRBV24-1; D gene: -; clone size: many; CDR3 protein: CATSDPGKPYNEQFF; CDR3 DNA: TGTGCCACCAGTGATCCAGGGAAGCCCTACAATGAGCAGTTCTTC
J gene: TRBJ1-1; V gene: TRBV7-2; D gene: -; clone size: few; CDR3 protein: CASSLVDTGITEAFF; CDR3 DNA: TGTGCCAGCAGCCTAGTAGACACAGGGATTACTGAAGCTTTCTTT
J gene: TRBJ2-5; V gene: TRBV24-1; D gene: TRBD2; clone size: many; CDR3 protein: CATSGTLGGSETQYF; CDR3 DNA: TGTGCCACCAGTGGAACCTTGGGGGGGAGCGAGACCCAGTACTTC
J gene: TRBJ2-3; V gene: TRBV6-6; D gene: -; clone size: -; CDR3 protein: CATGRSGTQYF; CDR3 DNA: TGTGCCACCGGACGTAGTGGTACGCAGTATTTT
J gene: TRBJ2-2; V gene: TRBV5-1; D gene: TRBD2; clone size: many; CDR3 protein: CASTKTREAIRAGELFF; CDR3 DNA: TGCGCCAGCACGAAAACGCGGGAGGCAATCCGGGCCGGGGAGCTGTTTTTT
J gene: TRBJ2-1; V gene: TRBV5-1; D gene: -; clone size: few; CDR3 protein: CASSPNWNEQFF; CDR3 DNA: TGCGCCAGCAGCCCTAACTGGAATGAGCAGTTCTTC
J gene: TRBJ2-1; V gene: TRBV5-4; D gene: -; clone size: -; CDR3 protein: CASSLPGALQVNEQFF; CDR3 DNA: TGTGCCAGCAGCTTGCCGGGAGCGCTTCAGGTAAATGAGCAGTTCTTC
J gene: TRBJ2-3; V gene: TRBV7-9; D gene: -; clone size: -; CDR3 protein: CASSLVGREDTQYF; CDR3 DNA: TGTGCCAGCAGCTTAGTCGGCCGAGAGGATACGCAGTATTTT
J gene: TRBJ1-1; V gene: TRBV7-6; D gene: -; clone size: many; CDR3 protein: CASSLGRGPNTEAFF; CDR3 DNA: TGTGCCAGCAGCTTAGGCAGGGGTCCGAACACTGAAGCTTTCTTT
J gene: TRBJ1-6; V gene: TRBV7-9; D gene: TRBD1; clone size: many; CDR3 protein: CASTQGDMGNSPLHF; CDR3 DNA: TGTGCCAGCACCCAGGGGGATATGGGGAACTCACCCCTCCACTTT
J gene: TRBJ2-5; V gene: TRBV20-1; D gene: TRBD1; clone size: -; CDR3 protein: CSARDPKPTGVSQYF; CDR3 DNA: TGCAGTGCTAGAGACCCCAAACCGACAGGGGTGTCCCAGTACTTC
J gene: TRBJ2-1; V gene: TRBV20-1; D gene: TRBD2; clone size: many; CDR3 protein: CSAREGLVGFF; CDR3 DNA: TGCAGTGCTAGAGAGGGACTAGTAGGTTTCTTC
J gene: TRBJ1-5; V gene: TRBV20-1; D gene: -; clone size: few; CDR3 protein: CSARDPVRSSQPQHF; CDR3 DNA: TGCAGTGCTAGAGATCCGGTTAGGTCGAGTCAGCCCCAGCATTTT
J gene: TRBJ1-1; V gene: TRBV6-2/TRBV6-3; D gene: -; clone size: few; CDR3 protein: CASSYIGFEVLNTEAFF; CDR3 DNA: TGTGCCAGCAGTTACATTGGGTTCGAGGTTCTGAACACTGAAGCTTTCTTT
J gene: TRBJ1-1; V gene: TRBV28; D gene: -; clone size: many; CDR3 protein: CASILRGTEAFF; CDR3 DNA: TGTGCCAGCATTCTCAGGGGCACTGAAGCTTTCTTT
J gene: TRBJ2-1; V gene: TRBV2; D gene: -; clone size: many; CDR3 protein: CASSEEAGAYNEQFF; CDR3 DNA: TGTGCCAGCAGTGAAGAAGCAGGGGCATACAATGAGCAGTTCTTC
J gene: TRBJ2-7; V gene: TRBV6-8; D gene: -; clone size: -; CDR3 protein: CASLGPPGGEQYF; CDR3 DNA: TGTGCCAGCCTCGGCCCGCCGGGTGGAGAGCAGTACTTC
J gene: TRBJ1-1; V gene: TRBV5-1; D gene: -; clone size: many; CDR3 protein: CASSLRVGLSGNTEAFF; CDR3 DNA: TGCGCCAGCAGCTTGCGAGTAGGTCTGTCAGGGAACACTGAAGCTTTCTTT
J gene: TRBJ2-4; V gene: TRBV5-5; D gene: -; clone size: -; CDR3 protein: CASSFLAGQNIQYF; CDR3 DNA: TGTGCCAGCAGCTTTCTGGCGGGACAAAACATTCAGTACTTC